This is a list of T cell receptor beta chains from one sample in a study of OX40 agonist ivuxolimab in advanced cancers. TCRdb keeps only in-frame clones here, not all; method: immunoSEQ multiplex PCR. The sample has some 70,000 clones; approximately 84% are singletons. Sequences were derived from CD4+ or CD8+ T cells sorted from blood, sampled in a trial of the OX40 agonist ivuxolimab. All receptors derive from an adult with an advanced solid tumor such as melanoma, head and neck, liver or kidney cancer. Both conserved end residues are part of each CDR3. D genes are given only for firm matches. Clone size is shown for a subset of rows, as once, few, many or a class of expanded clone.

J gene | V gene | clone size | D gene | CDR3 DNA | CDR3 protein
TRBJ2-1 | TRBV12-5 | - | - | TGTGCTAGTGGTTCCCCCGGAGACAATGAGCAGTTCTTC | CASGSPGDNEQFF
TRBJ2-1 | TRBV28 | - | - | TGTGCCAGCAGTCCGATACGCCCCGGCGGTGCGAACTCCTACAATGAGCAGTTCTTC | CASSPIRPGGANSYNEQFF
TRBJ1-1 | TRBV2 | - | - | TGTGCCAGCTCGTCCTGGGGTACTGAAGCTTTCTTT | CASSSWGTEAFF
TRBJ1-3 | TRBV19 | - | - | TGTGCCAGTAAATCCTTAACCTCTGGAAACACCATATATTTT | CASKSLTSGNTIYF
TRBJ2-6 | TRBV7-3 | - | TRBD1 | TGTGCCAGCAGCTTCGGGACAGGATCCTCTGGGGCCAACGTCCTGACTTTC | CASSFGTGSSGANVLTF
TRBJ2-1 | TRBV5-1 | - | TRBD2 | TGCGCCAGCAGCCATAGAGGACTAGCGGATAACAATGAGCAGTTCTTC | CASSHRGLADNNEQFF
TRBJ1-1 | TRBV30 | - | TRBD1 | TGTGCCTGGAGAGAAGACAGGGGGGACACTGAAGCTTTCTTT | CAWREDRGDTEAFF
TRBJ1-4 | TRBV2 | - | TRBD1 | TGTGCCAGCAGTCCTCAACAGGGGGCTAATGAAAAACTGTTTTTT | CASSPQQGANEKLFF
TRBJ1-5 | TRBV27 | once | - | TGTGCCAGCAGTCCTTGGACAGATAATCAGCCCCAGCATTTT | CASSPWTDNQPQHF
TRBJ2-4 | TRBV30 | - | - | TGTGCCTGGAGTGTAGTCTCGATGTCAGATAACATTCAGTACTTC | CAWSVVSMSDNIQYF
TRBJ2-3 | TRBV7-2 | - | - | TGTGCCAGCAGCTTGAGAGGGGGGAGCACAGATACGCAGTATTTT | CASSLRGGSTDTQYF
TRBJ2-3 | TRBV5-1 | - | - | TGCGCCAGCAGCTTGGGTCGACAAAGGACAGATACGCAGTATTTT | CASSLGRQRTDTQYF
TRBJ2-7 | TRBV7-2 | - | TRBD1 | TGTGCCAGCAGCCTCCGACAGGGGGGTTCCTACGAGCAGTACTTC | CASSLRQGGSYEQYF
TRBJ2-1 | TRBV7-2 | - | - | TGTGCCAGCAGCTTAGTACAGGGAGGGATCAATGAGCAGTTCTTC | CASSLVQGGINEQFF
TRBJ2-1 | TRBV28 | - | - | TGTGCCAGCAGTCTCCGACTAGTCCCTCGGACCTACAATGAGCAGTTCTTC | CASSLRLVPRTYNEQFF
TRBJ2-1 | TRBV7-3 | once | TRBD2 | TGTGCCAGCAGCTCCTTAGCGGGGCAAGGCAATGAGCAGTTCTTC | CASSSLAGQGNEQFF
TRBJ1-2 | TRBV5-1 | - | TRBD1 | TGCGCCAGCAACCAGGGACAGGAGGACTATGGCTACACCTTC | CASNQGQEDYGYTF
TRBJ1-2 | TRBV28 | - | - | TGTGCCAGCAGGACGTTAGGAGGCTACACCTTC | CASRTLGGYTF
TRBJ2-2 | TRBV4-1 | - | TRBD1 | TGCGCCAGCAGCCAAGATAGACAGGGGGCACAAGCCGGGGAGCTGTTTTTT | CASSQDRQGAQAGELFF
TRBJ2-2 | TRBV6-5 | few | TRBD2 | TGTGCCAGCCGACTAGCGGGAGTCTACGGGGAGCTGTTTTTT | CASRLAGVYGELFF
TRBJ1-2 | TRBV9 | - | - | TGTGCCAGCACTCCGGGACTCGCTAACTATGGCTACACCTTC | CASTPGLANYGYTF
TRBJ1-4 | TRBV28 | - | - | TGTGCCAGCAGGGAAGGGAGGGCGGAAAAACTGTTTTTT | CASREGRAEKLFF
TRBJ1-2 | TRBV30 | - | - | TGTGCCTGGCCCGGCGGTCTAGGGGGGAGCTACACCTTC | CAWPGGLGGSYTF
TRBJ2-2 | TRBV7-2 | - | TRBD1 | TGTGCCAGCAGCAACGGACAGGGTAGGGGGGAGCTGTTTTTT | CASSNGQGRGELFF
TRBJ1-5 | TRBV5-1 | - | - | TGCGCCAGCAGCTTGGGGGGACGTGGACAGCCCCAGCATTTT | CASSLGGRGQPQHF